A selection of T cell receptor beta chains follows, all from one sample in a study of early T cells in non-severe SARS-CoV-2 infection. TCRdb called the 5' RACE reads again in MiXCR, with one record for every CDR3 protein. This sample has about 66,000 distinct CDR3 sequences, with around 9% found just once. The material sequenced was whole blood. Every receptor here comes from an adult who was a healthcare worker with PCR-confirmed SARS-CoV-2 infection or an uninfected control (not recorded which). Both conserved end residues are part of each CDR3. D genes are given only for firm matches. Clone size is not always given. Where it is, it says once, few, many or a class for expanded clones.

TRBD2	16	TRBV6-2/TRBV6-3	.	TRBJ2-3	TGTGCCAGCAGTTACTCGATTAGCGGGAGCCCAGATACGCAGTATTTT	CASSYSISGSPDTQYF
.	14	TRBV29-1	.	TRBJ2-4	TGCAGCGTTGACGGGCAGGGAACCAAAAACATTCAGTACTTC	CSVDGQGTKNIQYF
TRBD2	15	TRBV6-1	many	TRBJ2-3	TGTGCCAGCAGTTTAACGGGACTAGGCACAGATACGCAGTATTTT	CASSLTGLGTDTQYF
.	14	TRBV10-2	.	TRBJ2-5	TGCACCAGCAGTGCTGGGGGGCCCCAAGAGACCCAGTACTTC	CTSSAGGPQETQYF
.	15	TRBV19	many	TRBJ1-2	TGTGCCAGTAGTATGTTTTACGAGGCGACCTATGGCTACACCTTC	CASSMFYEATYGYTF
TRBD2	15	TRBV7-2	.	TRBJ2-7	TGTGCCAGCAGCTTCTGGACTAGCGGGAGATACGAGCAGTACTTC	CASSFWTSGRYEQYF
TRBD2	15	TRBV7-3	.	TRBJ2-3	TGTGCCAGCAGCGCAGGACTAGCGGGCACAGATACGCAGTATTTT	CASSAGLAGTDTQYF
TRBD1	17	TRBV20-1	many	TRBJ2-1	TGCAGTGCGGATGGACAGGCGCTTCAAGACTCCTACAATGAGCAGTTCTTC	CSADGQALQDSYNEQFF
.	15	TRBV4-2	many	TRBJ1-4	TGTGCCAGCAGCCCTTTACCGGGGGGTGATGAAAAACTGTTTTTT	CASSPLPGGDEKLFF
TRBD1	16	TRBV5-1	few	TRBJ2-3	TGCGCCAGCAGCACCTGGACAGGGGGAGGCACAGATACGCAGTATTTT	CASSTWTGGGTDTQYF
TRBD1	15	TRBV6-1	few	TRBJ1-1	TGTGCCAGCAGTAAACTGGGACAGCCTAACACTGAAGCTTTCTTT	CASSKLGQPNTEAFF
.	13	TRBV20-1	.	TRBJ1-6	TGCAGTGCTAAGGGGAATCAGGATTCACCCCTCCACTTT	CSAKGNQDSPLHF
TRBD2	16	TRBV30	.	TRBJ2-3	TGTGCCTGGAGTGTAGGGCCTAGCGGGACCACAGATACGCAGTATTTT	CAWSVGPSGTTDTQYF
.	13	TRBV7-2	many	TRBJ2-5	TGTGCCAGCAGCTTAAGTAAAGAGGAGACCCAGTACTTC	CASSLSKEETQYF
TRBD2	15	TRBV2	many	TRBJ2-1	TGTGCCAGCAGTGATGATTTTGGAGCGGGAGCTGAGCAGTTCTTC	CASSDDFGAGAEQFF
.	14	TRBV5-8	few	TRBJ1-6	TGTGCCAGCAGCTTGGGACAGGAGAATTCACCCCTCCACTTT	CASSLGQENSPLHF
.	14	TRBV5-1	many	TRBJ2-7	TGCGCCAGCAGCTCCGTACGGGGTGCCTACGAGCAGTACTTC	CASSSVRGAYEQYF
.	16	TRBV27	many	TRBJ2-4	TGTGCCAGCAGTTTAGTGGCGGATCTAGCCAAAAACATTCAGTACTTC	CASSLVADLAKNIQYF
.	13	TRBV4-3	.	TRBJ2-3	TGCGCCAGCAGCCAAGGACCCACAGATACGCAGTATTTT	CASSQGPTDTQYF
.	12	TRBV27	many	TRBJ2-7	TGTGCCAGCAGTTCCACCACCTACGAGCAGTACTTC	CASSSTTYEQYF
.	15	TRBV5-1	many	TRBJ2-7	TGCGCCAGCAGCTTGGCCAATTCGGCGCCCAACGAGCAGTACTTC	CASSLANSAPNEQYF
.	11	TRBV29-1	.	TRBJ2-7	TGCAGCGTCCGATCGACCTACGAGCAGTACTTC	CSVRSTYEQYF
TRBD1	15	TRBV20-1	few	TRBJ1-1	TGCAGTGCTAGAGATATGACGGACAGGGACCCTGAAGCTTTCTTT	CSARDMTDRDPEAFF
.	12	TRBV5-6	few	TRBJ2-3	TGTGCCAGCAGCTTGGGGTCAGATACGCAGTATTTT	CASSLGSDTQYF
TRBD2	15	TRBV7-8	.	TRBJ2-3	TGTGCCAGCCGGTTCCTAGCGGGAGTCACAGATACGCAGTATTTT	CASRFLAGVTDTQYF
.	13	TRBV7-9	.	TRBJ1-2	TGTGCCAGCAGCCCACAGGTGTACTATGGCTACACCTTC	CASSPQVYYGYTF
TRBD1	16	TRBV11-2	.	TRBJ2-2	TGTGCCAGCAGCTTAAACCGGGACAGGGGGGCCGGGGAGCTGTTTTTT	CASSLNRDRGAGELFF
.	15	TRBV5-6	many	TRBJ1-5	TGTGCCAGCAGTCTAGGCACAGGGCGAAGTCAGCCCCAGCATTTT	CASSLGTGRSQPQHF
.	15	TRBV7-9	few	TRBJ2-7	TGTGCCAGCAGCAACGGACCCCCAGGGTACTACGAGCAGTACTTC	CASSNGPPGYYEQYF
.	14	TRBV3-1	many	TRBJ1-2	TGTGCCAGCAGCCAAGATGGGGGGCACTATGGCTACACCTTC	CASSQDGGHYGYTF
.	16	TRBV12-3/TRBV12-4	few	TRBJ2-5	TGTGCCAGCAGTAAACTCGGGACGAGAATCCAAGAGACCCAGTACTTC	CASSKLGTRIQETQYF
TRBD2	12	TRBV29-1	many	TRBJ2-1	TGCAGCGTTGAAGGTGGGGGGGATGAGCAGTTCTTC	CSVEGGGDEQFF
.	14	TRBV20-1	few	TRBJ2-7	TGCAGTGCTAGAGGAGCCAACCCGATCTACGAGCAGTACTTC	CSARGANPIYEQYF
TRBD1	15	TRBV6-2/TRBV6-3	.	TRBJ2-5	TGTGCCAGCAGTTATTTCGGACAGGGGTTCGAGACCCAGTACTTC	CASSYFGQGFETQYF
.	13	TRBV15	many	TRBJ1-6	TGTGCCACCAGCAGGGGCGGGAATTCACCCCTCCACTTT	CATSRGGNSPLHF
TRBD1	16	TRBV20-1	many	TRBJ1-5	TGCAGTGCTAGGCACAGACAGGGAAATGGGAATCAGCCCCAGCATTTT	CSARHRQGNGNQPQHF
TRBD1	17	TRBV28	.	TRBJ2-3	TGTGCCAGCAGTTTGTCCCGGGACAGGGGGCAGAAAGATACGCAGTATTTT	CASSLSRDRGQKDTQYF
.	13	TRBV5-5	many	TRBJ2-7	TGTGCCAGCAGCTTCAGCACTTTGGGGGAGCAGTACTTC	CASSFSTLGEQYF
.	16	TRBV30	.	TRBJ1-2	TGTGCCTGGAGTGTACGAATCGGTAGCCTAAACTATGGCTACACCTTC	CAWSVRIGSLNYGYTF
.	14	TRBV7-2	many	TRBJ2-2	TGTGCCAGCAGCCAAGGGGGGGGAGCCGGGGAGCTGTTTTTT	CASSQGGGAGELFF
TRBD2	18	TRBV4-1	many	TRBJ2-7	TGCGCCAGCAGCCCGTCAAGCGGACTAGCGGGTAACTCATACGAGCAGTACTTC	CASSPSSGLAGNSYEQYF
TRBD2	17	TRBV4-3	.	TRBJ2-3	TGCGCCAGCAGCCAAGAGCTAGCGGGAGGGCCCACAGATACGCAGTATTTT	CASSQELAGGPTDTQYF